This record covers a single T cell receptor (beta chain). This entry is derived from a study of blood T cell repertoires in COVID-19. In the study overall: From the United States, Italy and Spain came samples of acute and convalescent COVID-19. T cells, B-cell-depleted T cells, or PBMCs supplied cDNA or gDNA.

Study processing details: Cell counts per sample came from amplifying reference gene primers. Clones were read by immunoSEQ multiplex PCR, and TCRdb kept only the in-frame ones, dropping some. V, J and clone size reflect that table, while D and trimming were determined from the DNA. This sample has 200,000 to 300,000 clones, with 70% to 90% found just once. The sequenced material came from peripheral blood. The sequence was obtained from a woman aged 55-70 years with active or convalescent COVID-19.

The CDR3 region is CASSWSGATSTDTQYF. CDR3 DNA sequence: TGTGCCAGCAGCTGGTCGGGAGCAACTAGCACAGATACGCAGTATTTT. This chain uses TRBV13 with TRBJ2-3, with D possibly being TRBD2 (6 bases). Trimming cost V 4 bases and J 0 bases, with 14 bases left between them. CDR3 length: 16 residues. Germline CDR1 reads PRHDT; CDR2 reads FYEKMQ (reference sequence).